This T cell receptor (beta chain) was documented in a study of blood T cells in healthy people across ages. PCR was performed a second time for about 7 to 11 cycles using a sample-barcoded 5' primer and a J-beta primer mix. Researchers report that each sample yielded at least 3 million CDR3-containing paired-end reads. MiXCR was run by TCRdb on the 5' RACE reads, yielding one entry per CDR3 protein. The table records roughly 1,500,000 distinct CDR3 sequences, about 32% of them present only once. Per-sample yields of isolated PBMCs were at least 6 million. Per sample, no less than 5 micrograms of total RNA were extracted. This clonotype was seen at least ten times. Germline V lookup: CDR1 MNHEY, CDR2 SMNVEV (reference sequence). The CDR3 length is 12 residues. V shed 6 bases and J 7 bases; nucleotides not matched to a gene: 4.

The receptor comes from a woman aged 25 to 45 in good health. This chain connects TRBV27 to TRBJ2-7, with 9 bases aligning to TRBD1. Source material: blood. CDR3 DNA sequence: TGTGCCAGCAGCAGACAGGGGGGTGAGCAGTACTTC. It specifies CASSRQGGEQYF.